This T cell receptor beta chain was recovered during a study of stem cell transplantation in POMP-related autoinflammatory disease. Study summary: Neutrophil and platelet engraftment from the graft donor was 100% through one year after transplant.

The assay was immunoSEQ multiplex PCR, and TCRdb's table has in-frame clones only and misses some. The profile shows about 68,000 clones, roughly 91% of them singletons. The germline CDR1 and CDR2 sequences are LNHDA and SQIVND (reference sequence). V gave up 4 bases and J gave up 7 bases, with 19 bases separating them. The length of the CDR3 is 15 residues. The sequencing here drew on CD4+ T cells from PBMCs, taken after stem cell transplantation. The sequence derives from a human patient with POMP-related autoinflammation and immune dysregulation (PRAID). The graft donor may account for some of the T cells. The J gene is TRBJ1-1, the V gene TRBV19; unclear D gene. CDR3 DNA sequence: TGTGCCAGTAGTAGACACCGACAAGGCCGAAATGAAGCTTTCTTT. This translates into CASSRHRQGRNEAFF.